Listed below are T cell receptor beta chains from one sample, sequenced in a study of T cell responses to AZD1222 COVID-19 vaccine. Measured with immunoSEQ multiplex PCR; TCRdb has only the in-frame clones, and not every one. The top ten clones hold 4% to 5% of a sample with fewer than 85,000 clones, approximately 90% of them seen once. Material: peripheral blood, obtained 28 days after the second dose of the MenACWY control vaccine. These receptors were collected from an adult who received the MenACWY meningococcal vaccine as a control. The CDR3 runs from the conserved cysteine through the conserved F or W. A D gene is named only where the DNA matches it firmly. Rows may omit the clone size; those that give it use once, few, many or a size class.

size | J | D | V | length | DNA | CDR3
- | TRBJ2-1 | TRBD1 | TRBV19 | 15 | TGTGCCAGTAGTATGGACAGGCATCAGGCGGATGAGCAGTTCTTC | CASSMDRHQADEQFF
- | TRBJ2-1 | - | TRBV3-1/TRBV3-2 | 13 | TGTGCCAGCAGCCAATACGGAACACATGAGCAGTTCTTC | CASSQYGTHEQFF
- | TRBJ2-5 | - | TRBV5-5 | 12 | TGTGCCAGCAGCCCCGTCCAAGAGACCCAGTACTTC | CASSPVQETQYF
medium-sized | TRBJ2-1 | - | TRBV4-3 | 15 | TGCGCCAGCAGCCAGTTACGGAGCTCCTACAATGAGCAGTTCTTC | CASSQLRSSYNEQFF
- | TRBJ2-3 | TRBD2 | TRBV3-1/TRBV3-2 | 15 | TGTGCCGATGGGACTAGCGGGGGGCCCACAGATACGCAGTATTTT | CADGTSGGPTDTQYF
- | TRBJ2-5 | - | TRBV7-3 | 15 | TGTGCCAGCACCCAATCGGGTTCTCTGGTGGAGACCCAGTACTTC | CASTQSGSLVETQYF
- | TRBJ1-2 | TRBD1 | TRBV5-1 | 15 | TGCGCCAGCAGCTTGGAGGGACAGACTAACTATGGCTACACCTTC | CASSLEGQTNYGYTF
- | TRBJ1-2 | - | TRBV4-2 | 17 | TGTGCCAGCAGCCAACTACAGGGCAACCGAGCTAACTATGGCTACACCTTC | CASSQLQGNRANYGYTF
once | TRBJ2-7 | - | TRBV21-1 | 13 | TGTGCCAGACTTTTGCTGGGGGGCTACGAGCAGTACTTC | CARLLLGGYEQYF
- | TRBJ1-3 | TRBD1 | TRBV30 | 15 | TGTGCCTGGAGCAGAAACAGGGGAACGGGAAACACCATATATTTT | CAWSRNRGTGNTIYF
- | TRBJ1-5 | - | TRBV5-5 | 13 | TGTGCCAGCAGCTTGACAGAGAATCAGCCCCAGCATTTT | CASSLTENQPQHF
- | TRBJ1-2 | - | TRBV19 | 14 | TGTGCCAGTAGTATAGAAGGGCGAAACTATGGCTACACCTTC | CASSIEGRNYGYTF
- | TRBJ2-7 | TRBD1 | TRBV30 | 15 | TGTGCCTGGACCTCGGACAGGGGGAATCCCTACGAGCAGTACTTC | CAWTSDRGNPYEQYF
- | TRBJ1-3 | TRBD1 | TRBV6-5 | 14 | TGTGCCAGCGGAGGGGACAGCTCTGGAAACACCATATATTTT | CASGGDSSGNTIYF
- | TRBJ2-7 | - | TRBV28 | 11 | TGTGCCAGCGCCGGGGGCTACGAGCAGTACTTC | CASAGGYEQYF
- | TRBJ1-5 | - | TRBV5-1 | 14 | TGCGCCAGCAGCTTGGATCAGGGCAATCAGCCCCAGCATTTT | CASSLDQGNQPQHF
- | TRBJ2-7 | TRBD2 | TRBV7-6 | 15 | TGTGCCAGCAGCATTGGACTAGCGGGAGACTACGAGCAGTACTTC | CASSIGLAGDYEQYF
- | TRBJ1-2 | TRBD1 | TRBV4-3 | 14 | TGCGCCAGCAGCCGAAAGACAGGGGAGAATGGCTACACCTTC | CASSRKTGENGYTF
once | TRBJ1-1 | - | TRBV6-5 | 12 | TGTGCCAGCACGAGGGGTGACACTGAAGCTTTCTTT | CASTRGDTEAFF
- | TRBJ2-2 | TRBD1 | TRBV3-1/TRBV3-2 | 18 | TGTGCCAGCAGTCTTCCGGGACAGGTAAAATCGAACACCGGGGAGCTGTTTTTT | CASSLPGQVKSNTGELFF
- | TRBJ1-1 | - | TRBV7-6 | 15 | TGTGCCAGCAGCTTATCTGGGGGGCTGAACACTGAAGCTTTCTTT | CASSLSGGLNTEAFF
- | TRBJ2-5 | TRBD2 | TRBV7-2 | 15 | TGTGCCAGCAGCTTAGCGGGAGCGGGGGGAGAGACCCAGTACTTC | CASSLAGAGGETQYF
- | TRBJ1-5 | - | TRBV27 | 15 | TGTGCCAGCAGTTTTTCGGGCTTTGGCAATCAGCCCCAGCATTTT | CASSFSGFGNQPQHF
- | TRBJ2-7 | - | TRBV6-5 | 13 | TGTGCCAGCAGAATTGACAACTCCTACGAGCAGTACTTC | CASRIDNSYEQYF